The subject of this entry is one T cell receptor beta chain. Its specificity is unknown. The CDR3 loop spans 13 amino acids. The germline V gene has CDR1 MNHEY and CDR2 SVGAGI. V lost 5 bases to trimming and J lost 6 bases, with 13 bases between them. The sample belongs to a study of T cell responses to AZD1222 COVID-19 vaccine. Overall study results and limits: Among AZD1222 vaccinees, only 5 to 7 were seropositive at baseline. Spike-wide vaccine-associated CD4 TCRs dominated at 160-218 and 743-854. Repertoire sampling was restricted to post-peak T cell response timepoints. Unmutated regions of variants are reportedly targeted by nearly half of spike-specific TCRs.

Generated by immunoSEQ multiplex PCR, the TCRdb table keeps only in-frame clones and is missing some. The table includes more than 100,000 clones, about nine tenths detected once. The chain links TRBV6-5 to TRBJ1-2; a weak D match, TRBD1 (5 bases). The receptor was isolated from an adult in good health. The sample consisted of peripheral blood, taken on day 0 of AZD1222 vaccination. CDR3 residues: CASSPTGGHGYTF. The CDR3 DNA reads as TGTGCCAGCAGTCCTACGGGGGGACATGGCTACACCTTC.